This T cell receptor (beta chain) stems from a study of blood T cell repertoires in COVID-19. Study at large: PBMCs, B-cell-depleted T cells, or T cells were the source of the cDNA or gDNA that made up the material.

As processed by the authors: Nucleated cell number was recorded as an estimate derived from reference gene primer amplification. The table came from immunoSEQ multiplex PCR; TCRdb's copy has only in-frame clones and leaves some out. The D gene and trimming were derived from the DNA, and the V and J assignments and clone size from that table. The repertoire includes more than 300,000 clones, over 85% of them detected once, and less than 2% sits in the top ten. The length of the CDR3 is 15 residues. Germline values: CDR1 SNHLY, CDR2 FYNNEI. V shed 8 bases, J shed 6 bases, and the junction held 12 bases outside the gene matches.

Sequencing used peripheral blood. The V and J genes are TRBV2 and TRBJ1-5; 8 positions agree with TRBD1. The clonotype was recovered from a woman aged 25 to 39 with COVID-19, enrolled during active disease. CDR3 loop: CASLATDRGSQPQHF. CDR3 nucleotide sequence: TGTGCCAGCCTTGCTACCGACAGGGGTAGTCAGCCCCAGCATTTT.